The TCR beta chain under discussion was sequenced for a study of blood T cell repertoires in COVID-19. Assay used: immunoSEQ multiplex PCR; TCRdb lists only in-frame clones, some missing. The sample holds roughly 36,000 clones, 90% to 95% seen once. The receptor comes from a man aged 60-69 years with active or convalescent COVID-19. The sample taken for sequencing was peripheral blood.

CDR3 loop: CASSYRRTGELFF. The CDR3 nucleotides are TGTGCCAGCAGTTACCGCAGGACCGGGGAGCTGTTTTTT. The V gene is TRBV6-2 or TRBV6-3, the J gene TRBJ2-2; D is undetermined. This CDR3 comprises 13 residues. V lost 2 bases and J lost 5, with 6 bases in between. CDR1 and CDR2 from the germline V gene are MNHEY and SVGEGT.